The T cell receptor (beta chain) under discussion was sequenced for a study of blood T cell repertoires in COVID-19. Study background: Italy, Spain and the United States were the sources of the convalescent and acute COVID-19 samples. From T cells, B-cell-depleted T cells, or PBMCs came the material, which was cDNA or gDNA.

Cohorts were determined from participant-reported clinical history. Methods used by the authors: Amplifying reference gene primers gave estimates of nucleated cell counts. Some clones are missing from TCRdb's copy, which holds only in-frame ones; the method was immunoSEQ multiplex PCR. V and J calls and clone size are those listed in that table; D and trimming were worked out from the DNA. Seen here are 140,000 to 150,000 clones, around nine tenths observed once, and the top ten hold 0.95% to 1.5%. The germline V gene encodes CDR1 SQVTM and CDR2 ANQGSEA. The length of the CDR3 is 14 residues. V lost 3 bases to trimming and J lost 6 bases, with 15 bases between them.

The rearrangement joins TRBV29-1 to TRBJ2-1, with D perhaps matching TRBD2 (6 bases). The receptor comes from a woman in her 30s with acute COVID-19. The material sequenced was PBMCs or T cells enriched from blood (not recorded which). CDR3 nucleotides: TGCAGCGTTGATCTAGGGACTCAAATCAATGAGCAGTTCTTC. Translated, it gives CSVDLGTQINEQFF.